This section outlines one T cell receptor (beta chain) sequence together with its context. This clonotype was picked up many times. The specificity of this receptor is unknown. Base qualities are not recorded, but no much larger clone differs from it by a single base. This sample is drawn from a study of Graves' ophthalmopathy and Graves' hyperthyroidism listed by TCRdb under 2018. General notes on the study: Peripheral blood was collected at initial diagnosis, before any treatment. T-cell repertoires of thyroid tissue and blood were compared in over 5 hyperthyroidism patients. Following sample collection, hyperthyroidism patients were given methimazole at a starting dose of 30 mg daily, and ophthalmopathy patients were given high-dose intravenous methylprednisolone. An independent validation cohort comprised some 18 hyperthyroidism patients and over 15 patients who later progressed from hyperthyroidism to ophthalmopathy. In total, over 130 blood samples were TCR-sequenced: under 45 ophthalmopathy, some 75 hyperthyroidism and some 17 hyperthyroidism-to-ophthalmopathy patients. To tell Graves' ophthalmopathy apart from Graves' hyperthyroidism, and to predict which patients would progress to ophthalmopathy, the study relied on TCR beta repertoire signatures. To explore V-J signatures that separate ophthalmopathy from hyperthyroidism, a discovery set of about a hundred patients was enrolled, consisting of 40 to 45 with ophthalmopathy and around 60 with stable hyperthyroidism. General study outcomes and caveats: Sample size was not statistically predetermined, and group allocation was not concealed from the investigators. Most expanded thyroid clonotypes with frequency above 0.001 were also detected in blood, suggesting blood repertoires may reflect the thyroid immune response. In validation, the model predicted ophthalmopathy progression with less than 71% sensitivity and around 72% specificity; fewer than 15 predicted patients were CT-confirmed with GO in a median of 6.5 months. Ophthalmopathy was separated from stable hyperthyroidism by the 13-signature model with around 88% sensitivity and approximately 84% specificity in cross-validation and with 80%/75% in the test set.

A patient counted as having stable hyperthyroidism if there was no progression to ophthalmopathy within 18 months of follow-up. Patients with hyperthyroidism were aged 18 to 65 years, had been newly diagnosed, and had a disease duration of less than 2 months. Patients with other autoimmune diseases, uncontrolled infections, pregnancy or lactation were excluded. Diagnosis relied on clinical symptoms, serum thyroxine, TRAb, thyroid ultrasound and orbital computed tomography. PBMCs were isolated from about 10 ml of fresh peripheral blood by Ficoll-Paque density gradient centrifugation. Total RNA was extracted with Trizol reagent and quality-checked on an Agilent 2100 Bioanalyzer. CDR3 length: 13 amino acids, cysteine to phenylalanine. Here the CDR3 DNA is all that survives: 39 bases in frame from base 1. V was cut back by 8 bases and J by 3 bases, leaving a gap of 13 bases between them. Based on the germline V gene, the CDR1 and CDR2 sequences are MDHEN and SYDVKM.

For repertoire sequencing, the TCR beta CDR3 regions were amplified from RNA transcripts. The first round of RT-PCR was done with HTBI primers and the Qiagen OneStep RT-PCR kit, and was followed by a second round of multiplex PCR, then size selection and purification. Libraries were sequenced on an Illumina HiSeq2000 using paired-end 100 bp reads. On the authors' methods: SOAPnuke was used for read processing, and reads with adapters, uncalled bases, a mean Phred below 15, or no exact constant-primer or identifier match were discarded. COPE v1.2.5 was used to merge the high-quality paired reads. Each unique nucleotide sequence was defined as a clonotype, and clonotypes were aligned to IMGT TRB V, D and J references with MiTCR v1.1. The analysis was limited to V-J combinations with a frequency above 0.0001, which together covered more than 99% of repertoires. For each V-J combination, a TCR clonal expansion and chaos score was defined as the ratio of F50 clonal expansion to chaos observed in the TCRdist matrix. Welch's t-statistics and random forest were used to narrow the features down to around 13 V-J combinations, which were then fed into a naive Bayes classifier. The similarity between thyroid and blood repertoires was quantified using the Morisita-Horn index. The public reads were quality trimmed at Q25 with fastp and then assembled into clones with MiXCR by TCRdb, keeping productive beta chains. Rows are unified per CDR3 protein, each entry keeping the most common DNA and genes. TCRdb, not the original authors, processed these V and J calls. This sample has about 370,000 distinct CDR3 sequences in its table, and about a sixth of those were observed once. The ten largest clones represent 2.4% of the sample.

This chain joins TRBV28 to TRBJ2-5; a confident D gene designation cannot be given. Sequenced input: peripheral blood. The receptor comes from an adult woman with stable Graves' hyperthyroidism. The CDR3 region reads CASPWANEETQYF. The sequence in DNA is TGTGCCAGCCCCTGGGCCAACGAAGAGACCCAGTACTTC.